Sequencing of this T cell receptor (beta chain) was carried out in a study of monozygotic twins with inflammatory bowel disease. Study-level points and caveats: No repertoire similarity difference was seen between concordant and discordant twins; power was possibly limited. Inverse Simpson values showed less TCRbeta diversity in IBD patients than in their healthy co-twins.

Template switching added UMIs carrying a 6-nucleotide sample barcode. TCRdb reprocessed the 5' RACE reads; each CDR3 protein has one entry and no DNA is given. This sample's table has hundreds of thousands of distinct CDR3 sequences. Germline-derived CDR1 and CDR2 are KGHSH and LQKENI. This CDR3 comprises 13 residues. Whole blood, unsorted for T cells, was the source of total RNA. Comments on this clonotype: Its cognate antigen is unknown.

This rearrangement joins TRBV18 to TRBJ2-5; TCRdb's D gene call, TRBD1, goes unchecked for lack of DNA. This receptor was identified in a human donor with ulcerative colitis or Crohn's disease, or a healthy co-twin of an affected twin (not recorded which). The material sequenced was blood. Here the CDR3 reads CASSPGTVETQYF.